The 5 T cell receptor beta chains below were found in one sample sequenced in a study of cytomegalovirus exposure and HLA in healthy donors. Clones were read by immunoSEQ multiplex PCR, and TCRdb kept only the in-frame ones, dropping some. The repertoire has hundreds of thousands of clones, 80% to 90% of them found once; the top ten carry approximately 0.8%. Material for sequencing was PBMCs. The receptors stem from a woman aged 18-29 years in good health and CMV-seronegative.

Notes on this clone: Other nucleotide sequences in the sample specify the same CDR3. This chain links TRBV30 with TRBJ2-3; no definite D call. CDR1 and CDR2 (germline): GTSNPN, SVGIG (reference sequence). Trimming left V 2 bases short and J 0 bases short, with 3 bases between. The CDR3 totals 12 residues. Here the CDR3 DNA reads TGTGCCTGGAGTCGGAGCACAGATACGCAGTATTTT. It codes for CAWSRSTDTQYF. Using reference TRBV30 and TRBJ2-3 for the parts outside the CDR3, the full variable domain is SQTIHQWPATLVQPVGSPLSLECTVEGTSNPNLYWYRQAAGRGLQLLFYSVGIGQISSEVPQNLSASRPQDRQFILSSKKLLLSDSGFYLCAWSRSTDTQYFGPGTRLTVL.

J is TRBJ1-1 and V is TRBV18; D is uncertain. There are 13 residues in the CDR3. V gave up 3 bases and J gave up 3 bases, with 8 bases separating them. Per germline, CDR1 KGHSH and CDR2 LQKENI. The CDR3 loop reads CASSPRGHTEAFF. In nucleotides, the CDR3 is TGTGCCAGCTCACCCAGAGGGCACACTGAAGCTTTCTTT. The variable domain in full, completed from reference TRBV18 and TRBJ1-1, reads NAGVMQNPRHLVRRRGQEARLRCSPMKGHSHVYWYRQLPEEGLKFMVYLQKENIIDESGMPKERFSAEFPKEGPSILRIQQVVRGDSAAYFCASSPRGHTEAFFGQGTRLTVV.

There are a few counts of this clone. This chain connects TRBV2 to TRBJ1-2; D is undetermined. This CDR3 spans 12 amino acids. The V end lost 3 bases, the J end lost 1 base, and 3 bases lay between the germline ends. Per the germline V gene, CDR1 is SNHLY and CDR2 is FYNNEI. DNA for the CDR3: TGTGCCAGCAGTGATCTTAACTATGGCTACACCTTC. This codes for CASSDLNYGYTF.

This clone was observed a handful of times. CDR3 sequence: CASSLGRPYYGYTF. The DNA for the CDR3 is TGTGCCAGCAGCTTGGGCAGGCCTTACTATGGCTACACCTTC. The gene calls are TRBV5-4 and TRBJ1-2, with no clear D. V lost 0 bases to trimming and J lost 3 bases, with 9 bases between them. This CDR3 has 14 amino acids. Germline V gives CDR1 SGHNT, CDR2 YYREEE (reference sequence). Supplemented by reference TRBV5-4 and TRBJ1-2, the full variable domain reads ETGVTQSPTHLIKTRGQQVTLRCSSQSGHNTVSWYQQALGQGPQFIFQYYREEENGRGNFPPRFSGLQFPNYSSELNVNALELDDSALYLCASSLGRPYYGYTFGSGTRLTVV.

The rearrangement links TRBV29-1 to TRBJ1-1; perhaps TRBD1 as D (6 bases). CDR3 length equals 17 residues. Germline CDR1 and CDR2: SQVTM and ANQGSEA. V lost 5 bases to trimming and J lost 1 base, with 23 bases between them. The CDR3 region is CSVSGLRDTEGNTEAFF. CDR3 in DNA: TGCAGCGTTAGTGGACTCCGGGACACCGAGGGGAACACTGAAGCTTTCTTT.